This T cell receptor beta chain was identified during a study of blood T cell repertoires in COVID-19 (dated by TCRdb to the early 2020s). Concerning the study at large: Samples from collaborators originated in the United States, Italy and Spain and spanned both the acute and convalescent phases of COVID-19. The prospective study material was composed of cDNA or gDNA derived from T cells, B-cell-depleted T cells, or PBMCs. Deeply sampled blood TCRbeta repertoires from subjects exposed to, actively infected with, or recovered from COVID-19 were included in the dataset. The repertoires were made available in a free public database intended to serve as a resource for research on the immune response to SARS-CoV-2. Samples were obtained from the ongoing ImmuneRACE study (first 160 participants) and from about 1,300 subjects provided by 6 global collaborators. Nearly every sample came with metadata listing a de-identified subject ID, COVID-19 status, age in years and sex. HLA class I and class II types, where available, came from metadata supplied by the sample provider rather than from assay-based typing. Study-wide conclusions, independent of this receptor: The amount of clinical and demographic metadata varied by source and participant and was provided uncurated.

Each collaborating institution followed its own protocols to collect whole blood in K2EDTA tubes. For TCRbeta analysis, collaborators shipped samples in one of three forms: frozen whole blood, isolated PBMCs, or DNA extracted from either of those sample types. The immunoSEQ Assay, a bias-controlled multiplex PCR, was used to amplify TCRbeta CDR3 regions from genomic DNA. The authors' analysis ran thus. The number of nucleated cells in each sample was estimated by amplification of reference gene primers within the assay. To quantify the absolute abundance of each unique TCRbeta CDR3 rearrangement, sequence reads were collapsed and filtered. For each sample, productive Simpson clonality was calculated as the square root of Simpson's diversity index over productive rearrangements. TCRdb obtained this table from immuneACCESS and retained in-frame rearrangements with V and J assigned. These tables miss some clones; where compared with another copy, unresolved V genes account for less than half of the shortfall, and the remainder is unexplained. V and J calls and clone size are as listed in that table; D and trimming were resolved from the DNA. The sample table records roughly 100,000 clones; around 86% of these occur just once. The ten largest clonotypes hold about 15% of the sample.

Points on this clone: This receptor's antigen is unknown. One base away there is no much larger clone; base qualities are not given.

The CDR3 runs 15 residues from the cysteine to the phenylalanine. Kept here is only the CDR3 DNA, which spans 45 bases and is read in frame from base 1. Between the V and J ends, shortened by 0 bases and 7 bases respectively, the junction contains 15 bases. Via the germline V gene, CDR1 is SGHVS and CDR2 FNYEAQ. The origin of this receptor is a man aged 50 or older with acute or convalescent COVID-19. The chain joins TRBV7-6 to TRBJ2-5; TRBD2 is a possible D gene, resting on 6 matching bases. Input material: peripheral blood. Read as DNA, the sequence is TGTGCCAGCAGCTTAGCGCTGCGGGGAGAGGTGACCCAGTACTTC. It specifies CASSLALRGEVTQYF.